Each of the 26 T cell receptor beta chains below was sequenced from the same sample in a study of T-cell memory formation after mild COVID-19. A single record per CDR3 protein comes from TCRdb applying MiXCR to the 5' RACE reads. The sample carries around 390,000 distinct CDR3 sequences, about 17% recorded once. What was sequenced was PBMCs or a T cell subset sorted from them (not recorded which). These receptor sequences come from a man younger than 30 who had mild COVID-19 (a few samples of this study predate the infection). Cell type and time point are not known.

This clonotype appeared a few times. V and J are TRBV4-1 and TRBJ1-5; D is uncertain. The CDR3 contains 15 residues. Trimming left V 5 bases short and J 1 base short, with 12 bases between. Per germline, CDR1 MGHRA and CDR2 YSYEKL. CDR3 bases: TGCGCCAGCAGCTTTACGGCGGGGAGCAATCAGCCCCAGCATTTT. Translation: CASSFTAGSNQPQHF.

Only a few counts were recorded for this clonotype. The rearrangement uses TRBV7-2 and TRBJ2-1; the match to TRBD2 covers 9 bases. The trim removed 5 bases at V and 6 bases at J, leaving 5 bases unmatched. The CDR3 covers 14 residues. Germline V gene lookup returns CDR1 SGHTA and CDR2 FQGNSA. The CDR3 loop is CASSPWTSVNEQFF. The CDR3 nucleotides read TGTGCCAGCAGCCCCTGGACTAGCGTCAATGAGCAGTTCTTC.

The V and J genes are TRBV7-9 and TRBJ2-2; 7 bases agree with TRBD1. V was clipped by 6 bases and J by 4 bases; unmatched bases: 8. The CDR3 is made up of 15 amino acids. CDR1 and CDR2 from the germline V gene are SEHNR and FQNEAQ (reference sequence). The CDR3 spells CASRATWTGTGELFF. In nucleotides, the CDR3 is TGTGCCAGCAGAGCAACGTGGACAGGCACCGGGGAGCTGTTTTTT. Using reference TRBV7-9 and TRBJ2-2 for the parts outside the CDR3, the full variable domain is DTGVSQNPRHKITKRGQNVTFRCDPISEHNRLYWYRQTLGQGPEFLTYFQNEAQLEKSRLLSDRFSAERPKGSFSTLEIQRTEQGDSAMYLCASRATWTGTGELFFGEGSRLTVL.

The chain recombines TRBV18 with TRBJ2-4, with D unclear. This CDR3 spans 12 amino acids. Deletions cut 3 bases from V and 10 bases from J, with 10 bases between. CDR1 is KGHSH and CDR2 is LQKENI in the germline V gene. CDR3 sequence: CASSPGSEIQYF. The CDR3 region has the DNA TGTGCCAGCTCACCCGGGTCTGAAATTCAGTACTTC.

There are a few counts of this clonotype. The chain has TRBV12-3 or TRBV12-4 and TRBJ1-2, with D tentatively TRBD1 (6 bases). This CDR3 has 13 residues. Trimming stripped 5 bases from V and 6 bases from J, with 13 bases between. The CDR3 loop reads CASSLDSPDGYTF. CDR3 in DNA: TGTGCCAGCAGTCTGGACAGCCCCGATGGCTACACCTTC.

This chain joins TRBV7-2 and TRBJ1-1, with D maybe TRBD1 (5 bases). This CDR3 comprises 14 residues. Germline V CDR1 and CDR2: SGHTA, FQGNSA. Trimming removed 5 bases from V and 1 base from J, with 11 bases in between. Here the CDR3 reads CASSAYQGNTEAFF. The CDR3 DNA reads as TGTGCCAGCAGCGCCTACCAGGGGAACACTGAAGCTTTCTTT. Together with reference TRBV7-2 and TRBJ1-1, the CDR3 gives the full variable domain: GAGVSQSPSNKVTEKGKDVELRCDPISGHTALYWYRQSLGQGLEFLIYFQGNSAPDKSGLPSDRFSAERTGGSVSTLTIQRTQQEDSAVYLCASSAYQGNTEAFFGQGTRLTVV.

This sequence joins TRBV20-1 and TRBJ1-1, with 8 bases fitting TRBD1. The CDR3 loop spans 14 amino acids. Per the germline V gene, CDR1 is DFQATT and CDR2 is SNEGSKA (reference sequence). V lost 0 bases to trimming and J lost 5 bases; unmatched junction nucleotides: 5. The CDR3 sequence is CSARDPRTGTEAFF. As DNA, the CDR3 is TGCAGTGCTAGAGACCCTAGGACAGGGACTGAAGCTTTCTTT.

This chain links TRBV9 with TRBJ1-2, with D perhaps matching TRBD1 (6 bases). V was cut by 3 bases and J by 6 bases, with 15 bases left in between. Germline CDR1 and CDR2: SGDLS and YYNGEE. CDR3 size: 14 residues. The CDR3 nucleotides read TGTGCCAGCAGCGGATCCACAGGGTTCGATGGCTACACCTTC. Protein: CASSGSTGFDGYTF.

This clonotype was recorded a few times. The V gene is TRBV11-2, the J gene TRBJ2-7; 10 nucleotides line up with TRBD1. Germline lookup yields CDR1 SGHAT and CDR2 FQNNGV. With V trimmed by 4 bases and J by 8 bases, 5 bases remained unmatched. The CDR3 is made up of 13 amino acids. In nucleotides, the CDR3 is TGTGCCAGCAGCTCCCGGGACAGGGGACAGCAGTACTTC. It codes for CASSSRDRGQQYF.

The sample holds a few counts of this clonotype. V gene TRBV4-2 combines with J gene TRBJ2-2; D tentatively reads TRBD1 or TRBD2 (5 bases each). CDR1 is LGHNA, CDR2 YNFKEQ, per germline. The CDR3 covers 14 residues. Trimming removed 6 bases from V and 7 bases from J, with 15 bases in between. Written as DNA, the CDR3 is TGTGCCAGCAGTCTGGGAAAGGGGAGCGGGGAGCTGTTTTTT. Translation gives CASSLGKGSGELFF.

This clonotype has just a few counts. DNA for the CDR3: TGCGCCAGCAGCTTAGGGGAACACTATGGCTACACCTTC. Its protein is CASSLGEHYGYTF. The chain is built from TRBV5-1 and TRBJ1-2, with D perhaps TRBD1 (5 bases). V lost 2 bases and J lost 3, with 8 bases in between. In germline, CDR1 is SGHRS, CDR2 YFSETQ. This CDR3 contains 13 residues.

This clonotype has more than one count but fewer than ten. This chain uses TRBV7-3 with TRBJ2-5; tentatively, D is TRBD1 (6 bases). The V end was cut by 5 bases, the J end by 5 bases, with 21 bases between. Germline loops: CDR1 SGHTA, CDR2 FQGTGA. This CDR3 comprises 16 residues. The CDR3 loop is CASSLSWGHSGETQYF. In DNA, the CDR3 is TGTGCCAGCAGCCTCTCTTGGGGGCACAGTGGGGAGACCCAGTACTTC.

This clonotype was detected a few times. The chain combines TRBV7-2 with TRBJ2-3, with D perhaps TRBD1 (5 bases). This CDR3 has 15 amino acids. Germline CDR1 SGHTA, CDR2 FQGNSA. The V end was cut by 1 base, the J end by 4 bases, with 12 bases between. The CDR3 region has the DNA TGTGCCAGCAGCTTAGAGAAGGGGTGGGCAGATACGCAGTATTTT. Translating it yields CASSLEKGWADTQYF.

The CDR3 sequence is CAISESSGGADEQFF. The CDR3 nucleotides are TGTGCCATCAGTGAGTCAAGCGGGGGGGCCGATGAGCAGTTCTTC. The chain recombines TRBV10-3 with TRBJ2-1; TRBD2 aligns across 10 bases. Germline V CDR1 and CDR2: ENHRY, SYGVKD. The CDR3 has 15 residues. V dropped 0 bases and J dropped 8; count of bases not matched to a gene: 4.

This clonotype was counted between two and nine times. The V and J genes are TRBV7-6 and TRBJ2-7; D ambiguous. This CDR3 has 12 residues. Germline CDR1 reads SGHVS; CDR2 reads FNYEAQ. Trimming took off 3 bases at V and 5 bases at J, with 8 bases between the two ends. The CDR3 is CASSFESNEQYF. CDR3 DNA sequence: TGTGCCAGCAGCTTTGAGTCAAACGAGCAGTACTTC.

The rearrangement uses TRBV5-1 and TRBJ2-1; 7 nucleotides match TRBD2. V trimming: 0 bases; J trimming: 7 bases; junction bases outside the gene matches: 7. This CDR3 contains 15 residues. Germline CDR1 is SGHRS and CDR2 is YFSETQ. The CDR3 bases are TGCGCCAGCAGCTTGGTCGGGGGGACGACAAATGAGCAGTTCTTC. This gives the protein CASSLVGGTTNEQFF.

CDR3 bases: TGTGCCAGCAGCTTGCGAACTACCTCCTACGAGCAGTACGTC. This gives the protein CASSLRTTSYEQYV. The chain is built from TRBV5-5 and TRBJ2-7; the D is unclear. Germline lookup yields CDR1 SGHKS and CDR2 YYEKEE (reference sequence). V was cut by 1 base and J by 0 bases, with 8 bases left in between. CDR3 length: 14 residues.

This clonotype was seen a few times. This rearrangement joins TRBV2 to TRBJ2-4, with D possibly being TRBD1 (5 bases). This CDR3 contains 14 residues. Trimming removed 5 bases from V and 6 bases from J, with 14 bases in between. Looked up from germline, CDR1 is SNHLY and CDR2 is FYNNEI. The chain's CDR3 is CASSTLDSLNIQYF. The CDR3 DNA sequence: TGTGCCAGCAGTACCTTAGACAGCCTAAACATTCAGTACTTC.

This clonotype was seen a handful of times. V usage is TRBV15 and J usage is TRBJ1-1; possible D gene TRBD1, 6 bases. The CDR3 extends over 13 amino acids. V lost 3 bases and J lost 5, with 10 bases in between. Germline CDR1 LNHNV, CDR2 YYDKDF (reference sequence). CDR3 sequence: CATSSEGVTEAFF. In DNA, the CDR3 is TGTGCCACCAGCAGTGAGGGGGTGACTGAAGCTTTCTTT.

The chain joins TRBV12-5 to TRBJ2-2; 10 nucleotides align to TRBD1. This CDR3 has 16 amino acids. Germline V gives CDR1 LGHNT, CDR2 FRNRAP. V shed 2 bases and J 6 bases; nucleotides not matched to a gene: 6. In DNA form, the CDR3 reads TGTGCTAGTGGTTTGACCGGGACAGGGGTCGCCGGGGAGCTGTTTTTT. Encoded protein: CASGLTGTGVAGELFF.

This CDR3 is CASSQNSGGKETQYF. The CDR3 nucleotides read TGTGCCAGCAGCCAAAATAGCGGGGGGAAAGAGACCCAGTACTTC. The V gene is TRBV12-3 or TRBV12-4, the J gene TRBJ2-5, with 10 bases that match TRBD2. The ends lost 6 bases at V and 3 bases at J; junction bases unmatched: 7. CDR3 length: 15 residues.

This clonotype was recorded a few times. The chain links TRBV11-2 to TRBJ1-2, with D perhaps TRBD1 (5 bases). V lost 3 bases to trimming and J lost 6 bases, with 8 bases between them. This CDR3 comprises 12 residues. The germline CDR1 and CDR2 sequences are SGHAT and FQNNGV. CDR3 region: CASSFEGDGYTF. CDR3 nucleotides: TGTGCCAGCAGCTTTGAAGGGGATGGCTACACCTTC.

The chain has TRBV6-2 or TRBV6-3 and TRBJ2-3; 7 bases fit TRBD2. The CDR3 is 16 residues long. Germline V gives CDR1 MNHEY, CDR2 SVGEGT. V shed 4 bases, J shed 2 bases, and the junction held 9 bases outside the gene matches. Here the CDR3 DNA reads TGTGCCAGCAGTTCCCCCGGGACTACCATCACAGATACGCAGTATTTT. Protein: CASSSPGTTITDTQYF.

This clonotype showed up many times. V usage is TRBV5-1 and J usage is TRBJ2-2; D not resolved. The CDR3 is 14 amino acids. With 4 bases removed from V and 1 base from J, the gap between germline ends came to 8 bases. Germline CDR1 reads SGHRS; CDR2 reads YFSETQ. Written as DNA, the CDR3 is TGCGCCAGCAGCCCCGACGGGAACACCGGGGAGCTGTTTTTT. This gives the protein CASSPDGNTGELFF.

The V call is TRBV5-6, the J call TRBJ2-7, with TRBD2 matching over 10 bases. CDR1 and CDR2 from the germline V gene are SGHDT and YYEEEE. The trim removed 4 bases at V and 5 bases at J, leaving 9 bases unmatched. This CDR3 comprises 15 residues. Here the CDR3 reads CASSALAGAGDEQYF. The CDR3 DNA sequence: TGTGCCAGCAGCGCCCTAGCGGGGGCCGGAGACGAGCAGTACTTC.

This clonotype was counted between two and nine times. The chain combines TRBV27 with TRBJ2-7, with 8 bases that match TRBD1. CDR1 and CDR2 from the germline V gene are MNHEY and SMNVEV (reference sequence). The CDR3 length is 14 residues. V trimming: 3 bases; J trimming: 4 bases; junction bases outside the gene matches: 5. CDR3 residues: CASSLKGQDYEQYF. The CDR3 DNA sequence: TGTGCCAGCAGTTTGAAGGGACAGGATTACGAGCAGTACTTC.